This TCR beta chain was identified during a study of siplizumab effects on memory and regulatory T cells. Deletions cut 3 bases from V and 3 bases from J, with 7 bases between. The CDR3 consists of 12 residues. Per the germline V gene, CDR1 is SQVTM and CDR2 is ANQGSEA. About this clone itself: Its antigen is unknown.

General study findings and limits: Alloreactive sequences from unstimulated CD4+ memory cells fell significantly with siplizumab. A naive or memory phenotype could not be assigned to roughly 80-96% of the proliferating CD4+ or CD8+ clones. Sequences below about 10^-5 frequency were poorly captured, limiting mapping of alloreactive clones. Greater diversity than memory cells seemed evident in naive T cells, which also appeared to be major alloresponse contributors.

Here immunoSEQ multiplex PCR was the method, and the copy in TCRdb shows in-frame clones only, minus some. Altogether 75,000 to 100,000 clones are present, about 93% being singletons, with the ten largest covering about 1.5%. This sequence joins TRBV29-1 and TRBJ2-3; D unclear. The TCR comes from a human donor in good health. Sequenced: non-Treg CD4+ T cells sorted from blood. The CDR3 is CSVEGLTDTQYF. The CDR3 bases are TGCAGCGTTGAGGGTTTAACAGATACGCAGTATTTT.